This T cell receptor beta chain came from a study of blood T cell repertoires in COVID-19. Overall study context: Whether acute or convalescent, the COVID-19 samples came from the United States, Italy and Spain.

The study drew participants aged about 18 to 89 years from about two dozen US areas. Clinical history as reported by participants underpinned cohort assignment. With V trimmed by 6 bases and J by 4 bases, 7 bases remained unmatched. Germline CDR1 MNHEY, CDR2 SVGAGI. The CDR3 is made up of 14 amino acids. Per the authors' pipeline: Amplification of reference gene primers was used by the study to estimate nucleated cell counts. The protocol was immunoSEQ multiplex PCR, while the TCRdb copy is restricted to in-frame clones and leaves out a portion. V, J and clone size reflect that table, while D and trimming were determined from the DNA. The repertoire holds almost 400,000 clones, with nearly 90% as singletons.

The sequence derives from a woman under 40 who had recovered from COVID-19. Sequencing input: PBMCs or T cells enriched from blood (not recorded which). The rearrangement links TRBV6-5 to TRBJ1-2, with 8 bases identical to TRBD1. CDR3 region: CASRGQVATYGYTF. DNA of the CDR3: TGTGCCAGCAGGGGACAGGTGGCGACCTATGGCTACACCTTC.